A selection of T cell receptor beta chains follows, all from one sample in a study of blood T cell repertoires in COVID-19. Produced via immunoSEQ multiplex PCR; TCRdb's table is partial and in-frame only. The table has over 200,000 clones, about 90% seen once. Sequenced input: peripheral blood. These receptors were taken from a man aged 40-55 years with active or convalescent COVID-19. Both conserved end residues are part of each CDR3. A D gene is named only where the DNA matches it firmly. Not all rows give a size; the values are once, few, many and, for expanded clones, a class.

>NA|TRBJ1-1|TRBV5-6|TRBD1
TGTGCCAGCAGCTTACAGGGGCTGAGGTACACTGAAGCTTTCTTT
CASSLQGLRYTEAFF
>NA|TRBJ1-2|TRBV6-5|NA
TGTGCCACCGTAACCGAGGGACTGTCGTATGGCTACACCTTC
CATVTEGLSYGYTF
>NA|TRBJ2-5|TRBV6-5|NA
TGTGCCAGCAGTTACAGGACAACAGGGAAGACCCAGTACTTC
CASSYRTTGKTQYF
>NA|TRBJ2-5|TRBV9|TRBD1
TGTGCCAGCAGCGTAGGTCAGGACAGGGGTTTAGAGACCCAGTACTTC
CASSVGQDRGLETQYF
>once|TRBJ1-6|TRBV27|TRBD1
TGTGCCAGCAGTTCTGTGCTGACAGGGGGGATCTATAATTCACCCCTCCACTTT
CASSSVLTGGIYNSPLHF
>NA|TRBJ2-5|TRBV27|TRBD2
TGTGCCAGCAGTTTTGGGACTAATAGGGGGACCCAGTACTTC
CASSFGTNRGTQYF
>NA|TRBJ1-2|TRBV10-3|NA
TGTGCCATCAGGGACAGCCTAGTTGAAGGCTACACCTTC
CAIRDSLVEGYTF
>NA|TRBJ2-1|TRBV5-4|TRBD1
TGTGCCAGCAGCCGAAGTTCAGGGGGCCCCAACTACAATGAGCAGTTCTTC
CASSRSSGGPNYNEQFF
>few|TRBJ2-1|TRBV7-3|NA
TGTGCCAGCAGTTATCGGACAAGGGACAATGAGCAGTTCTTC
CASSYRTRDNEQFF
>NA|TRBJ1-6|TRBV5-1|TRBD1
TGCGCCAGCAGCTTGGGGACAGGGGATTCACCCCTCCACTTT
CASSLGTGDSPLHF
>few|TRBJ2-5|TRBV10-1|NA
TGCGCCAGCAGTGACCCCGCAGGGAAAGAGACCCAGTACTTC
CASSDPAGKETQYF
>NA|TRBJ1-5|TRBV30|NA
TGTGCCTGGAGTCCGCAGGGAGGACAGCCCCAGCATTTT
CAWSPQGGQPQHF
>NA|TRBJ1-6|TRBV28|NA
TGTGCCAGCAGCCCCATCGGGTCGGCGGTGGAGAGTTCACCCCTCCACTTT
CASSPIGSAVESSPLHF
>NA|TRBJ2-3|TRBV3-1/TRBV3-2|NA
TGTGCCAGCAGCCATTACGCGGGACGGGTAGGTGGAAATACGCAGTATTTT
CASSHYAGRVGGNTQYF
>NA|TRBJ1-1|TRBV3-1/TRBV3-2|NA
TGTGCCAGCAGCCAAGAACTTTTCAGCGAGGCTGAAGCTTTCTTT
CASSQELFSEAEAFF
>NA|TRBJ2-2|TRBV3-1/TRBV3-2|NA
TGTGCCAGCAGCCTGGGACAGAACACCGGGGAGCTGTTTTTT
CASSLGQNTGELFF
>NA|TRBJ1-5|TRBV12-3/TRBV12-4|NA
TGTGCCAGCAGTCCCACAGGCAATCAGCCCCAGCATTTT
CASSPTGNQPQHF
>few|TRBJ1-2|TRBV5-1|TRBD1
TGCGCCAGCAGCCACCGACAGGGGGCGGGGGACTATGGCTACACCTTC
CASSHRQGAGDYGYTF
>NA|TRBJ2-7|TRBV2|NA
TGTGCCAGCAGAGAAACGGCTAGCTCCTACGAGCAGTACTTC
CASRETASSYEQYF
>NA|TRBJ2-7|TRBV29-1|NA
TGCAGCGTTGCAGGGCGCTGGGACGAGCAGTACTTC
CSVAGRWDEQYF
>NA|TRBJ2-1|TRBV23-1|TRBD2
TGCGCCAGCAGTCGCAATAGCGGGAACTACAATGAGCAGTTCTTC
CASSRNSGNYNEQFF
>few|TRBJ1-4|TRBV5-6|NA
TGTGCCAGCAGCGCCGGACTGGAGATCAATGAAAAACTGTTTTTT
CASSAGLEINEKLFF
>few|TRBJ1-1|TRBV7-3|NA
TGTGCCAGCAGCCAAGCTGGGAGGTCTGAAGCTTTCTTT
CASSQAGRSEAFF